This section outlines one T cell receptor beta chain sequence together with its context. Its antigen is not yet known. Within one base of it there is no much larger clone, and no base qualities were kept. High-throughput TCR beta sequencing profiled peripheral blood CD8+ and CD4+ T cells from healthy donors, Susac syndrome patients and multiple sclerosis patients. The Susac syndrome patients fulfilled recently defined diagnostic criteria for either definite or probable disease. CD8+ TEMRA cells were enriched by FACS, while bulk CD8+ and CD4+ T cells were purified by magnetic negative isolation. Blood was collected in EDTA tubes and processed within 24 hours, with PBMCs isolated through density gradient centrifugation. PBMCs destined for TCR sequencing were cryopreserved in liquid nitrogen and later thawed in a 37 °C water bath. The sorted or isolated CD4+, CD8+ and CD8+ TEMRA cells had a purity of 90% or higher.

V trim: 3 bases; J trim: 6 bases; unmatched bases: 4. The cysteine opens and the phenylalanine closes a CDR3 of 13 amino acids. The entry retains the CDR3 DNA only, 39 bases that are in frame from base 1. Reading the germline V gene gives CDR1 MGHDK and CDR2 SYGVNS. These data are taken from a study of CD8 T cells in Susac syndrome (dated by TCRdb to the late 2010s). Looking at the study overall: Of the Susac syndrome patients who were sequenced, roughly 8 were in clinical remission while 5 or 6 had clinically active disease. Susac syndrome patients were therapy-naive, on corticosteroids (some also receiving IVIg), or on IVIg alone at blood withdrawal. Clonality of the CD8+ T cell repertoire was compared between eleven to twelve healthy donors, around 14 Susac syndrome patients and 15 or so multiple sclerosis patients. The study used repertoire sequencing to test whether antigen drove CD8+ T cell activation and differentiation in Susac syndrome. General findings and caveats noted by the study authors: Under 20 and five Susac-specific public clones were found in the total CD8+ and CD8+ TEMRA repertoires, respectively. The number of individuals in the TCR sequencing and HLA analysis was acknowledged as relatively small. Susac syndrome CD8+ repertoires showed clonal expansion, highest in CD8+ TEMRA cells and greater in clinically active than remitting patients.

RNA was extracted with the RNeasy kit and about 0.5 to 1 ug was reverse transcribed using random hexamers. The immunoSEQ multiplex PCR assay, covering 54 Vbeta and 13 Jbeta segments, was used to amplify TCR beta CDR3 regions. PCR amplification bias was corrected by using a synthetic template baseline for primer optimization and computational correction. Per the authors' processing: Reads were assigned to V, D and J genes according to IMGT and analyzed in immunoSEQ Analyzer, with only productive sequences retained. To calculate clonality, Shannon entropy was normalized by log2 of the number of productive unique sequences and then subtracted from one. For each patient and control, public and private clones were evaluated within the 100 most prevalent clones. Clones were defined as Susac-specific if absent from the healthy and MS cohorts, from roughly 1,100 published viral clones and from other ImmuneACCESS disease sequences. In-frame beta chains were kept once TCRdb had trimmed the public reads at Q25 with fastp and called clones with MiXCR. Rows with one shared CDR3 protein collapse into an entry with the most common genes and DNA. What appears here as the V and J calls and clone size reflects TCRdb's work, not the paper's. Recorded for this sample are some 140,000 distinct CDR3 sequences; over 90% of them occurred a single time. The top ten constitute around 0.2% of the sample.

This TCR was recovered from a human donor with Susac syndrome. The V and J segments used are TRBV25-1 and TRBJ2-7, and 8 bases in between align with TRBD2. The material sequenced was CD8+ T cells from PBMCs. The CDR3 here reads CASSDGLAGEQYF. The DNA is TGTGCCAGCAGTGACGGACTAGCTGGCGAGCAGTACTTC.